This is a list of T cell receptor beta chains from one sample in a study of blood T cell repertoires in COVID-19. TCRdb's copy holds only in-frame clones and misses some; the assay was immunoSEQ multiplex PCR. The table lists over 130,000 clones, under 90% of them singletons. The sequencing input was PBMCs or T cells enriched from blood (not recorded which). The receptor source for this set is a man in his fifties or sixties in a cohort exposed to, infected with or recovered from COVID-19 (not recorded which). CDR3s include the opening cysteine and the closing phenylalanine or tryptophan. D genes are given only for firm matches. Size is stated for part of the rows, as once, few or many counts, or as a class when the clone is expanded.

j_call: TRBJ2-2
d_call: .
clone_size: once
v_call: TRBV4-1
cdr3_length: 18
cdr3_nt: TGCGCCAGCAGCCAATCCTGGAGGTCTATCGCGAACACCGGGGAGCTGTTTTTT
cdr3_aa: CASSQSWRSIANTGELFF

j_call: TRBJ2-5
d_call: .
clone_size: .
v_call: TRBV5-1
cdr3_length: 14
cdr3_nt: TGCGCCAGCAGCTTGTTTAGCGGCCAAGAGACCCAGTACTTC
cdr3_aa: CASSLFSGQETQYF

j_call: TRBJ2-7
d_call: TRBD2
clone_size: .
v_call: TRBV18
cdr3_length: 17
cdr3_nt: TGTGCCAGCTCACCAATCCTAGCGGGGGGGGACCTCCTCGAGCAGTACTTC
cdr3_aa: CASSPILAGGDLLEQYF

j_call: TRBJ1-1
d_call: .
clone_size: .
v_call: TRBV19
cdr3_length: 17
cdr3_nt: TGTGCCAGTAGTATTGGGCCGGGGGTGAGGGTAGACACTGAAGCTTTCTTT
cdr3_aa: CASSIGPGVRVDTEAFF

j_call: TRBJ1-1
d_call: .
clone_size: .
v_call: TRBV30
cdr3_length: 13
cdr3_nt: TGTGCCTGGATACCCCCCGACAGTGCTGAAGCTTTCTTT
cdr3_aa: CAWIPPDSAEAFF

j_call: TRBJ2-3
d_call: .
clone_size: .
v_call: TRBV4-1
cdr3_length: 15
cdr3_nt: TGCGCCAGCAGCCAAATGACTACGGGCACAGATACGCAGTATTTT
cdr3_aa: CASSQMTTGTDTQYF

j_call: TRBJ1-4
d_call: TRBD1
clone_size: .
v_call: TRBV9
cdr3_length: 15
cdr3_nt: TGTGCCAGCAGCGGAGGAGGGGGCGCAGATGAAAAACTGTTTTTT
cdr3_aa: CASSGGGGADEKLFF

j_call: TRBJ1-1
d_call: .
clone_size: .
v_call: TRBV2
cdr3_length: 13
cdr3_nt: TGTGCCAGCAGTCCCCGACTCGCAGCTGAAGCTTTCTTT
cdr3_aa: CASSPRLAAEAFF

j_call: TRBJ1-1
d_call: .
clone_size: .
v_call: TRBV19
cdr3_length: 13
cdr3_nt: TGTGCCAGTAGGCTACAGACGAACACTGAAGCTTTCTTT
cdr3_aa: CASRLQTNTEAFF

j_call: TRBJ1-2
d_call: .
clone_size: .
v_call: TRBV27
cdr3_length: 12
cdr3_nt: TGTGCCAGCACTACCGGAGGAGATGGCTACACCTTC
cdr3_aa: CASTTGGDGYTF

j_call: TRBJ2-2
d_call: .
clone_size: .
v_call: TRBV7-2
cdr3_length: 15
cdr3_nt: TGTGCCAGCAGCCCGGGTCGGGTGCGCACCGGGGAGCTGTTTTTT
cdr3_aa: CASSPGRVRTGELFF

j_call: TRBJ2-3
d_call: TRBD2
clone_size: .
v_call: TRBV18
cdr3_length: 18
cdr3_nt: TGTGCCAGGGATACCGGGACTAGCGGGAGGGGGGCCGAAGATACGCAGTATTTT
cdr3_aa: CARDTGTSGRGAEDTQYF

j_call: TRBJ1-2
d_call: .
clone_size: .
v_call: TRBV19
cdr3_length: 11
cdr3_nt: TGTGCCAGCGGCGCGCGGAATGGCTACACCTTC
cdr3_aa: CASGARNGYTF

j_call: TRBJ2-3
d_call: TRBD2
clone_size: .
v_call: TRBV11-3
cdr3_length: 17
cdr3_nt: TGTGCCAGCAGCCCCGGGACTAGCGGGTCTAGCACAGATACGCAGTATTTT
cdr3_aa: CASSPGTSGSSTDTQYF

j_call: TRBJ2-5
d_call: TRBD1
clone_size: .
v_call: TRBV18
cdr3_length: 15
cdr3_nt: TGTGCCAGCTCACCGGGACAGGGGTCGCGAGAGACCCAGTACTTC
cdr3_aa: CASSPGQGSRETQYF

j_call: TRBJ2-7
d_call: .
clone_size: .
v_call: TRBV29-1
cdr3_length: 13
cdr3_nt: TGCAGCGTGCTAGGTCCCGACTCCTACGAGCAGTACTTC
cdr3_aa: CSVLGPDSYEQYF

j_call: TRBJ2-4
d_call: .
clone_size: .
v_call: TRBV30
cdr3_length: 16
cdr3_nt: TGTGCCTGGACGTTTGCTGGCTCTCTAGCCAAAAACATTCAGTACTTC
cdr3_aa: CAWTFAGSLAKNIQYF

j_call: TRBJ2-3
d_call: TRBD2
clone_size: .
v_call: TRBV18
cdr3_length: 17
cdr3_nt: TGTGCCAGCTCACCTGGCCTAGCGGGAGGGCTTGCAGATACGCAGTATTTT
cdr3_aa: CASSPGLAGGLADTQYF

j_call: TRBJ2-2
d_call: .
clone_size: .
v_call: TRBV27
cdr3_length: 12
cdr3_nt: TGTGCCAGCAGTTTAATAGCCGGGGAGCTGTTTTTT
cdr3_aa: CASSLIAGELFF

j_call: TRBJ2-7
d_call: TRBD2
clone_size: .
v_call: TRBV3-1/TRBV3-2
cdr3_length: 14
cdr3_nt: TGTGCCAGCAGCCGGACTAGCGGGAGGAACGAGCAGTACTTC
cdr3_aa: CASSRTSGRNEQYF

j_call: TRBJ2-1
d_call: .
clone_size: .
v_call: TRBV5-1
cdr3_length: 15
cdr3_nt: TGCGCCAGCAGCTTGGAATCGGGAATGAGGAATGAGCAGTTCTTC
cdr3_aa: CASSLESGMRNEQFF

j_call: TRBJ1-3
d_call: .
clone_size: .
v_call: TRBV6-5
cdr3_length: 14
cdr3_nt: TGTGCCAGCCGTCGGGTCCTATCTGGAAACACCATATATTTT
cdr3_aa: CASRRVLSGNTIYF

j_call: TRBJ2-1
d_call: TRBD2
clone_size: .
v_call: TRBV6-2/TRBV6-3
cdr3_length: 15
cdr3_nt: TGTGCCAGCAGTTCTAGCGGGAGGGGGTACAATGAGCAGTTCTTC
cdr3_aa: CASSSSGRGYNEQFF

j_call: TRBJ1-4
d_call: .
clone_size: .
v_call: TRBV7-9
cdr3_length: 13
cdr3_nt: TGTGCCAGCAGCTTACCCTCGGGTGAAAAACTGTTTTTT
cdr3_aa: CASSLPSGEKLFF

j_call: TRBJ1-1
d_call: TRBD1
clone_size: once
v_call: TRBV5-1
cdr3_length: 15
cdr3_nt: TGCGCCAGCAGCAACGCCGGGACAGTGAACACTGAAGCTTTCTTT
cdr3_aa: CASSNAGTVNTEAFF

j_call: TRBJ2-2
d_call: .
clone_size: .
v_call: TRBV4-3
cdr3_length: 17
cdr3_nt: TGCGCCAGCAGCGTCTCCCGGGGGATGGGGAACACCGGGGAGCTGTTTTTT
cdr3_aa: CASSVSRGMGNTGELFF

j_call: TRBJ1-2
d_call: TRBD1
clone_size: .
v_call: TRBV18
cdr3_length: 14
cdr3_nt: TGTGCCAGCTCAACCCCGGGACAGAGCTATGGCTACACCTTC
cdr3_aa: CASSTPGQSYGYTF

j_call: TRBJ1-5
d_call: .
clone_size: .
v_call: TRBV11-1
cdr3_length: 13
cdr3_nt: TGTGCCAGCAGCCCTGGGCAAAATCAGCCCCAGCATTTT
cdr3_aa: CASSPGQNQPQHF

j_call: TRBJ1-5
d_call: .
clone_size: once
v_call: TRBV18
cdr3_length: 14
cdr3_nt: TGTGCCAGCTCACTACAGGGACCGAATCAGCCCCAGCATTTT
cdr3_aa: CASSLQGPNQPQHF

j_call: TRBJ2-1
d_call: .
clone_size: .
v_call: TRBV24-1
cdr3_length: 13
cdr3_nt: TGTGCCACCAGTGATTTGCGGGTAGTCGAGCAGTTCTTC
cdr3_aa: CATSDLRVVEQFF

j_call: TRBJ2-5
d_call: .
clone_size: .
v_call: TRBV5-1
cdr3_length: 16
cdr3_nt: TGCGCCAGCAGCCCTATCGGGGGGCAGAGGCAAGAGACCCAGTACTTC
cdr3_aa: CASSPIGGQRQETQYF

j_call: TRBJ2-5
d_call: TRBD1
clone_size: .
v_call: TRBV7-8
cdr3_length: 13
cdr3_nt: TGTGCCAGCAGCACAGGGGGCGCGGGGACCCAGTACTTC
cdr3_aa: CASSTGGAGTQYF

j_call: TRBJ2-7
d_call: .
clone_size: .
v_call: TRBV9
cdr3_length: 15
cdr3_nt: TGTGCCAGCAGCGAAGCGGGTACGGCCCATTACGAGCAGTACTTC
cdr3_aa: CASSEAGTAHYEQYF

j_call: TRBJ1-5
d_call: .
clone_size: .
v_call: TRBV6-5
cdr3_length: 15
cdr3_nt: TGTGCCAGCTCCCAAACAGGACATAGCAATCAGCCCCAGCATTTT
cdr3_aa: CASSQTGHSNQPQHF

j_call: TRBJ2-1
d_call: TRBD1
clone_size: .
v_call: TRBV7-7
cdr3_length: 16
cdr3_nt: TGTGCCAGCAGCTTAGGTTGGACAGGGCGTTCGAATGAGCAGTTCTTC
cdr3_aa: CASSLGWTGRSNEQFF

j_call: TRBJ1-1
d_call: .
clone_size: .
v_call: TRBV18
cdr3_length: 16
cdr3_nt: TGTGCCAGCTCACCAATCAAGGGGTCCATGAACACTGAAGCTTTCTTT
cdr3_aa: CASSPIKGSMNTEAFF

j_call: TRBJ1-3
d_call: TRBD1
clone_size: .
v_call: TRBV9
cdr3_length: 18
cdr3_nt: TGTGCCAGCAGCGTAACCGGGACAGGGGGCGCGGGCGGAAACACCATATATTTT
cdr3_aa: CASSVTGTGGAGGNTIYF

j_call: TRBJ1-5
d_call: .
clone_size: medium-sized
v_call: TRBV11-2
cdr3_length: 14
cdr3_nt: TGTGCCAGCAGCTTAGAGAGCCGCAATCAGCCCCAGCATTTT
cdr3_aa: CASSLESRNQPQHF

j_call: TRBJ2-5
d_call: .
clone_size: .
v_call: TRBV21-1
cdr3_length: 18
cdr3_nt: TGTGCCAGCAGGAACCGGGACAGGGGGAACGGGGGCGGGGAGACCCAGTACTTC
cdr3_aa: CASRNRDRGNGGGETQYF

j_call: TRBJ1-2
d_call: .
clone_size: .
v_call: TRBV4-3
cdr3_length: 15
cdr3_nt: TGCGCCAGCAGCCAAGACACGATGACTCACTATGGCTACACCTTC
cdr3_aa: CASSQDTMTHYGYTF

j_call: TRBJ2-7
d_call: TRBD2
clone_size: .
v_call: TRBV10-3
cdr3_length: 15
cdr3_nt: TGTGCCATCAGTGAGTCGCCTAGCGGGAACTACGAGCAGTACTTC
cdr3_aa: CAISESPSGNYEQYF

j_call: TRBJ2-6
d_call: TRBD1
clone_size: .
v_call: TRBV6-5
cdr3_length: 13
cdr3_nt: TGTGCCAGCAACAGGGGTGACGCCAACGTCCTGACTTTC
cdr3_aa: CASNRGDANVLTF

j_call: TRBJ2-3
d_call: .
clone_size: .
v_call: TRBV19
cdr3_length: 15
cdr3_nt: TGTGCCAGTAGTGGGGGAGGTTGGGGCACAGATACGCAGTATTTT
cdr3_aa: CASSGGGWGTDTQYF

j_call: TRBJ1-2
d_call: .
clone_size: .
v_call: TRBV6-5
cdr3_length: 10
cdr3_nt: TGTGCCATAAGGGGTTATGGCTACACCTTC
cdr3_aa: CAIRGYGYTF

j_call: TRBJ1-2
d_call: TRBD1
clone_size: .
v_call: TRBV14
cdr3_length: 16
cdr3_nt: TGTGCCAGCAGCCTTCTACAGGGGGGAGTTAACTATGGCTACACCTTC
cdr3_aa: CASSLLQGGVNYGYTF

j_call: TRBJ2-3
d_call: .
clone_size: .
v_call: TRBV5-1
cdr3_length: 15
cdr3_nt: TGCGCCAGCAGCAACCTGCGGAGCAGCACATATACGCAGTATTTT
cdr3_aa: CASSNLRSSTYTQYF

j_call: TRBJ2-7
d_call: TRBD2
clone_size: .
v_call: TRBV11-3
cdr3_length: 14
cdr3_nt: TGTGCCAGCAGCGCGAGCGGGGGGAGTTACGAGCAGTACTTC
cdr3_aa: CASSASGGSYEQYF

j_call: TRBJ1-1
d_call: .
clone_size: .
v_call: TRBV5-1
cdr3_length: 13
cdr3_nt: TGCGCCAGCAGCTCGAGGGTGAACACTGAAGCTTTCTTT
cdr3_aa: CASSSRVNTEAFF

j_call: TRBJ2-1
d_call: TRBD1
clone_size: .
v_call: TRBV19
cdr3_length: 16
cdr3_nt: TGTGCCAGTAGTATATTAACGGGACAGGGGTACAATGAGCAGTTCTTC
cdr3_aa: CASSILTGQGYNEQFF

j_call: TRBJ2-5
d_call: TRBD1
clone_size: .
v_call: TRBV30
cdr3_length: 16
cdr3_nt: TGTGCCTGGAGTAGGGGACAGGACTCATACCAAGAGACCCAGTACTTC
cdr3_aa: CAWSRGQDSYQETQYF

j_call: TRBJ2-4
d_call: TRBD2
clone_size: .
v_call: TRBV30
cdr3_length: 13
cdr3_nt: TGTGCCTGGGATGACACGGGGGGTGACATTCAGTACTTC
cdr3_aa: CAWDDTGGDIQYF

j_call: TRBJ2-7
d_call: TRBD2
clone_size: few
v_call: TRBV2
cdr3_length: 16
cdr3_nt: TGTGCCAGCAGGAACGGTCTAGCGGGAGTAGAACGCGAGCAGTACTTC
cdr3_aa: CASRNGLAGVEREQYF

j_call: TRBJ1-5
d_call: TRBD1
clone_size: .
v_call: TRBV19
cdr3_length: 13
cdr3_nt: TGTGCCAGTATGGGACAGGGATGGCAGCCCCAGCATTTT
cdr3_aa: CASMGQGWQPQHF

j_call: TRBJ2-2
d_call: .
clone_size: .
v_call: TRBV24-1
cdr3_length: 14
cdr3_nt: TGTGCCACCAATGCAGGGTTTGTTCCCGGGGAGCTGTTTTTT
cdr3_aa: CATNAGFVPGELFF

j_call: TRBJ2-1
d_call: TRBD1
clone_size: .
v_call: TRBV13
cdr3_length: 18
cdr3_nt: TGTGCCAGCAGCTTAGCAGGCCCACAGGGGAAGGGCTGGAATGAGCAGTTCTTC
cdr3_aa: CASSLAGPQGKGWNEQFF

j_call: TRBJ1-3
d_call: .
clone_size: .
v_call: TRBV5-8
cdr3_length: 15
cdr3_nt: TGTGCCAGCAGCCCCTTGGGGACTACTGGAAACACCATATATTTT
cdr3_aa: CASSPLGTTGNTIYF

j_call: TRBJ2-1
d_call: .
clone_size: .
v_call: TRBV7-8
cdr3_length: 14
cdr3_nt: TGTGCCAGCAGCTTAGAAGGGGGAACCAATGAGCAGTTCTTC
cdr3_aa: CASSLEGGTNEQFF

j_call: TRBJ1-2
d_call: .
clone_size: .
v_call: TRBV7-2
cdr3_length: 13
cdr3_nt: TGTGCCAGCAGCACAGACAGCCCCTATGGCTACACCTTC
cdr3_aa: CASSTDSPYGYTF

j_call: TRBJ2-5
d_call: TRBD2
clone_size: once
v_call: TRBV5-1
cdr3_length: 15
cdr3_nt: TGCGCCAGCAGCTTGGCGGGAGGGGGTCAAGAGACCCAGTACTTC
cdr3_aa: CASSLAGGGQETQYF

j_call: TRBJ1-4
d_call: TRBD1
clone_size: once
v_call: TRBV11-2
cdr3_length: 12
cdr3_nt: TGTGCCAGCAGCTTGGGACAGGGGGAACTGTTTTTT
cdr3_aa: CASSLGQGELFF